The 20 T cell receptor beta chains below come from one sample, sequenced in a study of regulatory T cells in long-lasting Graves disease. The time point is: persistent/refractory GD, antithyroid drugs over 5 years with positive TRAb. PBMC RNA was the source of the TCR library. TCR beta libraries were built with iRepertoire HTBI primers and Arm-PCR of CDR3 regions. TCRdb re-derived calls from the multiplex PCR reads in MiXCR, one entry per CDR3 protein. The repertoire holds 250,000 to 300,000 distinct CDR3 sequences, roughly a fifth seen once, with more than 50% in the top ten. The sequenced sample was peripheral blood mononuclear cells (PBMCs), obtained when the disease was refractory, from a patient treated with antithyroid drugs. These receptors all come from a female donor with Graves disease.

This clonotype came up once. This chain joins TRBV7-9 and TRBJ1-4; D is undetermined. Germline values: CDR1 SEHNR, CDR2 FQNEAQ (reference sequence). CDR3 length: 11 amino acids. Between the trimmed V and J ends, which lost 5 bases and 8 bases, there was a span of 6 bases. The CDR3 coding sequence is TGTGCCAGCAGCCAAAACGAAAAACTGTTTTTT. It translates to CASSQNEKLFF.

This rearrangement joins TRBV20-1 to TRBJ2-4; 9 positions match TRBD1. The junction had 8 bases not matched to a gene; V was cut back by 0 bases and J by 5 bases. The CDR3 has 16 residues. Germline V gives CDR1 DFQATT, CDR2 SNEGSKA (reference sequence). The CDR3 DNA is TGCAGTGCTAGAGATCCGGGACAGGGTGGCCAAAACATTCAGTACTTC. The encoded protein is CSARDPGQGGQNIQYF.

This clonotype has a count of ten or more. This CDR3 reads CATSRDVGGADEKLFF. The CDR3 DNA is TGTGCCACCAGCAGAGATGTAGGGGGGGCTGATGAAAAACTGTTTTTT. J is TRBJ1-4 and V is TRBV15, with TRBD1 as a possible D gene (6 bases). Germline V CDR1 and CDR2: LNHNV, YYDKDF (reference sequence). V was shortened by 0 bases and J by 6 bases, with 14 bases between the two germline ends. The CDR3 is 16 residues long.

Only a few counts were recorded for this clonotype. This sequence joins TRBV12-3 or TRBV12-4 and TRBJ1-1; possible D gene TRBD1, 5 bases. The V gene lost 6 bases and the J gene lost 2 bases, with 16 bases spanning the gap. The CDR3 consists of 15 residues. The CDR3 sequence: CASSPTAGQNTEAFF. For the CDR3, the DNA is TGTGCCAGCAGCCCGACCGCCGGACAAAACACTGAAGCTTTCTTT.

This clonotype showed up just a few times. The chain employs TRBV20-1 and TRBJ2-7, with unresolved D. The CDR3 is 8 residues long. Germline CDR1 and CDR2: DFQATT and SNEGSKA (reference sequence). Trimming took off 2 bases at V and 12 bases at J, with 5 bases between the two ends. The CDR3 here is CSARKRYF. In DNA, the CDR3 is TGCAGTGCTAGAAAGCGGTACTTC.

This clonotype occurred many times. V and J are TRBV27 and TRBJ2-7; 8 bases fit TRBD1. J was trimmed by 3 bases and V by 6 bases; bases with no gene match: 7. The CDR3 totals 14 residues. Germline assignment: CDR1 MNHEY and CDR2 SMNVEV (reference sequence). Here the CDR3 DNA reads TGTGCCAGCAGACAGCTCGGACAGGGCTACGAGCAGTACTTC. Residues: CASRQLGQGYEQYF.

CDR3 DNA sequence: TGTGCCAGCAGCTTAGTGTACCAGAAAACCTACGAGCAGTACTTC. This gives the protein CASSLVYQKTYEQYF. This rearrangement joins TRBV7-9 to TRBJ2-7; D is uncertain. This CDR3 is built from 15 residues. Germline V CDR1 and CDR2: SEHNR, FQNEAQ (reference sequence). The germline V and J ends were trimmed by 1 base and 2 bases, with 12 bases remaining between them.

The chain couples TRBV9 to TRBJ2-7, with D unclear. V gave up 0 bases and J gave up 5 bases, with 12 bases separating them. The CDR3 extends over 14 amino acids. Germline CDR1 reads SGDLS; CDR2 reads YYNGEE. For the CDR3, the DNA is TGTGCCAGCAGCGTAGGGGCCGTTCACAACGAGCAGTACTTC. Residues: CASSVGAVHNEQYF. The whole variable domain, filled in from reference TRBV9 and TRBJ2-7, reads DSGVTQTPKHLITATGQRVTLRCSPRSGDLSVYWYQQSLDQGLQFLIQYYNGEERAKGNILERFSAQQFPDLHSELNLSSLELGDSALYFCASSVGAVHNEQYFGPGTRLTVT.

A word on this clonotype: A single base separates this from a much larger clone, so it may be a read error. The rearrangement joins TRBV2 to TRBJ1-1, with D possibly matching TRBD1 (6 bases). With 7 bases removed from V and 4 bases from J, the gap between germline ends came to 13 bases. CDR1 and CDR2 (germline): SNHLY, FYNNEI. This CDR3 has 13 residues. CDR3 nucleotides: TGTGCCAGCAAGACAGGTTGGAGCACTGAAGCTTTCTTT. This codes for CASKTGWSTEAFF.

The CDR3 bases are TGTGCCAGCAGCACAACAGGGCTGGGAACCTACGAGCAGTACTTC. Protein sequence: CASSTTGLGTYEQYF. The gene calls are TRBV5-5 and TRBJ2-7; possible D gene TRBD1, 6 bases. Trimming shortened V by 4 bases and J by 2 bases, and 16 bases separated the two germline ends. Germline loops: CDR1 SGHKS, CDR2 YYEKEE (reference sequence). This CDR3 is 15 amino acids long.

This clonotype was picked up many times. CDR3 loop: CASSRIGLAVNEQYF. DNA for the CDR3: TGTGCCAGCAGCCGTATTGGACTAGCGGTGAACGAGCAGTACTTC. The chain has TRBV28 and TRBJ2-7; TRBD2 aligns across 10 bases. The CDR3 covers 15 residues. Germline V gene lookup returns CDR1 MDHEN and CDR2 SYDVKM. The junction had 10 bases not matched to a gene; V was cut back by 6 bases and J by 5 bases.

The V call is TRBV28, the J call TRBJ1-1; D unclear. Germline CDR1 reads MDHEN; CDR2 reads SYDVKM. Trimming cost V 4 bases and J 0 bases, with 9 bases left between them. The CDR3 contains 14 residues. CDR3 region: CASSSINLNTEAFF. The CDR3 region has the DNA TGTGCCAGCAGTTCCATCAACCTGAACACTGAAGCTTTCTTT. Full variable domain (remainder filled in from reference TRBV28 and TRBJ1-1): DVKVTQSSRYLVKRTGEKVFLECVQDMDHENMFWYRQDPGLGLRLIYFSYDVKMKEKGDIPEGYSVSREKKERFSLILESASTNQTSMYLCASSSINLNTEAFFGQGTRLTVV.

V and J are TRBV28 and TRBJ2-3; 10 bases line up with TRBD2. V dropped 6 bases and J dropped 1; count of bases not matched to a gene: 4. There are 15 residues in the CDR3. Germline V gives CDR1 MDHEN, CDR2 SYDVKM. CDR3 residues: CASRRAGGGTDTQYF. The CDR3 bases are TGTGCCAGCAGGAGAGCGGGAGGGGGCACAGATACGCAGTATTTT.

This clonotype appeared a few times. The V and J genes are TRBV10-3 and TRBJ2-1, with 13 nucleotides matching TRBD2. The junction had 19 bases not matched to a gene; V was cut back by 6 bases and J by 5 bases. The CDR3 length is 20 residues. Germline assignment: CDR1 ENHRY and CDR2 SYGVKD. The CDR3 sequence is CAISQSPGTSGTLGHNEQFF. CDR3 coding DNA: TGTGCCATCAGCCAATCCCCCGGGACTAGCGGGACACTCGGCCACAATGAGCAGTTCTTC.

CDR3 in DNA: TGTGCCAGTAGTTGGGGTTATAGCAATCAGCCCCAGCATTTT. Translated: CASSWGYSNQPQHF. The chain carries TRBV19 and TRBJ1-5, with unresolved D. With 5 bases removed from V and 0 bases from J, the gap between germline ends came to 8 bases. The CDR3 sequence is 14 residues long. The germline V gene has CDR1 LNHDA and CDR2 SQIVND (reference sequence). The whole variable domain, remainder taken from reference TRBV19 and TRBJ1-5, is DGGITQSPKYLFRKEGQNVTLSCEQNLNHDAMYWYRQDPGQGLRLIYYSQIVNDFQKGDIAEGYSVSREKKESFPLTVTSAQKNPTAFYLCASSWGYSNQPQHFGDGTRLSIL.

This clonotype appeared a few times. A much larger clone lies one base from this, so it may be a read error. The genes are TRBV28 and TRBJ2-7; 15 bases are a match to TRBD2. V shed 4 bases and J 2 bases; nucleotides not matched to a gene: 9. CDR1 and CDR2 (germline): MDHEN, SYDVKM. CDR3 length: 18 residues. The CDR3 bases are TGTGCCAGCAGTTCTCATGGACTAGCGGGAGGGAGCCCCTACGAGCAGTACTTC. The encoded protein is CASSSHGLAGGSPYEQYF.

In its sample, this clonotype was seen once. The chain has TRBV7-2 and TRBJ1-1; possibly TRBD1 for D (5 bases). This CDR3 region has 15 residues. The V end lost 2 bases, the J end lost 8 bases, and 18 bases lay between the germline ends. Germline V lookup: CDR1 SGHTA, CDR2 FQGNSA. The CDR3 nucleotides are TGTGCCAGCAGCTTACCCGGGGGTGGGTTACGAGAAGCTTTCTTT. Translation: CASSLPGGGLREAFF.

This clonotype was picked up a small number of times. The chain employs TRBV20-1 and TRBJ2-5; 7 nucleotides match TRBD1. The CDR3 runs to 12 residues. Trimming cost V 5 bases and J 5 bases; bases outside gene matches: 5. CDR1 DFQATT and CDR2 SNEGSKA come from the germline V gene (reference sequence). The CDR3, as DNA: TGCAGTGCTGGGGGACAGCAGGAGACCCAGTACTTC. This translates into CSAGGQQETQYF.

This clonotype showed up many times. This chain links TRBV28 with TRBJ1-5; D remains ambiguous. Trimming pared 0 bases from V and 4 bases from J, leaving 7 bases between. The germline CDR1 and CDR2 sequences are MDHEN and SYDVKM. The CDR3 totals 14 residues. The CDR3 coding sequence is TGTGCCAGCAGTTTATGGGCCCTAAATCAGCCCCAGCATTTT. Translated: CASSLWALNQPQHF.

At least ten counts were recorded for this clonotype. The chain joins TRBV6-2 or TRBV6-3 to TRBJ2-5; 7 nucleotides agree with TRBD2. The V gene's germline CDR1 is MNHEY and CDR2 SVGEGT. This CDR3 is built from 18 residues. V gave up 7 bases and J gave up 2 bases; unmatched junction bases: 19. CDR3 sequence: CASNPGGAAPRGQETQYF. The CDR3 DNA sequence: TGTGCCAGCAACCCGGGGGGAGCGGCCCCGAGGGGTCAAGAGACCCAGTACTTC.